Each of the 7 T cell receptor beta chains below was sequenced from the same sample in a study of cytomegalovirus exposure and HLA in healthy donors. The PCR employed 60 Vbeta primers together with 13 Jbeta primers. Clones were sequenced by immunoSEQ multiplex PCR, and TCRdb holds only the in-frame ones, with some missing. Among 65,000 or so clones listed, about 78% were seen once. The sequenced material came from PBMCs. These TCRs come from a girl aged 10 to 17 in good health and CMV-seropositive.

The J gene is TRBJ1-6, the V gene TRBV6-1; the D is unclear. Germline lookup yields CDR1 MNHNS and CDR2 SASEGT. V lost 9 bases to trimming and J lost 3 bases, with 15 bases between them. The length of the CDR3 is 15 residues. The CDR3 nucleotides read TGTGCCAGTCAGTCTGGGGAGCGCTATAATTCACCCCTCCACTTT. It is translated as CASQSGERYNSPLHF.

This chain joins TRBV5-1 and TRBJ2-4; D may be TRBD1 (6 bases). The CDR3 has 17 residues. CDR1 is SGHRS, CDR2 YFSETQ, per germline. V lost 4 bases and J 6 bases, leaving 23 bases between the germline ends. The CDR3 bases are TGCGCCAGCAGCCCGAGGGGGATAGCAGGGGACGTAAACATTCAGTACTTC. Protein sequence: CASSPRGIAGDVNIQYF.

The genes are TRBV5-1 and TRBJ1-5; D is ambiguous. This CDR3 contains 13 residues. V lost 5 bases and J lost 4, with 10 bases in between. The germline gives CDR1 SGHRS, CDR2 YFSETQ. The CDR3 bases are TGCGCCAGCAGTCCCGACAAGAATCAGCCCCAGCATTTT. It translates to CASSPDKNQPQHF.

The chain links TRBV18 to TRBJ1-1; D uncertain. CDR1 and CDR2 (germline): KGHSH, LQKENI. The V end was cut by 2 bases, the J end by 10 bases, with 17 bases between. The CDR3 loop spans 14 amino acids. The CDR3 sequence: CASSPWFQVETAFF. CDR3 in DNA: TGTGCCAGCTCACCATGGTTTCAGGTCGAGACAGCTTTCTTT.

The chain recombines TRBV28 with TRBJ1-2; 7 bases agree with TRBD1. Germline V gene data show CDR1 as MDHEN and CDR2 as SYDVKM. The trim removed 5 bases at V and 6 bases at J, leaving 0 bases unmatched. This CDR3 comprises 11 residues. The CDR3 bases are TGTGCCAGCAGTGGGACAGATGGCTACACCTTC. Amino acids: CASSGTDGYTF.

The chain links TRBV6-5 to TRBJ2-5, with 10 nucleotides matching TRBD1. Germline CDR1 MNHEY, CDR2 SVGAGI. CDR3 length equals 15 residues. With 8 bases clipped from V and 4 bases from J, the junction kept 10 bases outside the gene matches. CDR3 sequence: CASGQTGGLGETQYF. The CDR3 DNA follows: TGTGCCAGCGGACAGACAGGGGGCTTAGGAGAGACCCAGTACTTC.

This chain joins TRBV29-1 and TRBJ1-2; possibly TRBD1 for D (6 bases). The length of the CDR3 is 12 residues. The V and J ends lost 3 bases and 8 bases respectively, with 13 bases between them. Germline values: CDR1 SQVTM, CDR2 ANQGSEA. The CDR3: CSVDSGVGGYTF. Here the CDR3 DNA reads TGCAGCGTTGATTCAGGGGTGGGAGGCTACACCTTC.